This T cell receptor beta chain was profiled in a study of a mutant IDH1 vaccine in newly diagnosed glioma. Study-level information: Earlier care involved radiotherapy, temozolomide, or both, and the majority received both. Study-level findings and limits: Overall, about 92% of patients had vaccine-induced immune responses. Top-clonotype changes in peripheral T cells seemed unrelated to pseudoprogression.

Remarks on this clone: The antigen is unknown.

TCRdb keeps only in-frame clones here, not all; method: immunoSEQ multiplex PCR. The sample consists of about 36,000 clones, about 78% of them appearing once. The time point is: baseline, week 1 (first vaccination visit). Specified treatment: pre-vaccination baseline after standard-of-care therapy. Germline V gene data show CDR1 as MDHEN and CDR2 as SYDVKM. CDR3 length equals 14 residues. Trimming stripped 5 bases from V and 1 base from J, with 9 bases between. The specimen was PBMCs, collected from a glioma patient treated with radiotherapy, temozolomide or both. The TCR originated in a man aged 35 to 55 with glioma. Some clones in this sample may be carry-over from other donors' samples. The chain employs TRBV28 and TRBJ1-5, with unresolved D. Written as DNA, the CDR3 is TGTGCCAGCAGTGCCGGCGGGAGCAATCAGCCCCAGCATTTT. Translated: CASSAGGSNQPQHF.